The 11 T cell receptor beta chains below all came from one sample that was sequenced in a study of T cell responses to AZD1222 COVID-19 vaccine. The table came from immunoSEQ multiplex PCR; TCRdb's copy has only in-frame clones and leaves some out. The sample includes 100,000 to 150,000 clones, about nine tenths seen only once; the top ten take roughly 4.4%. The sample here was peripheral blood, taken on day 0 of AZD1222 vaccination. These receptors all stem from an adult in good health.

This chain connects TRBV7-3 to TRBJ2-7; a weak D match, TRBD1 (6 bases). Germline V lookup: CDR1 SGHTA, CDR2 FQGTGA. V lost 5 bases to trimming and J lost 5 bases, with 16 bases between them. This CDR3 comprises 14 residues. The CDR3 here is CASSPSTGFDEQYF. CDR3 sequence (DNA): TGTGCCAGCAGCCCGTCCACAGGGTTCGACGAGCAGTACTTC. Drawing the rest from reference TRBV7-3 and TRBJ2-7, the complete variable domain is GAGVSQTPSNKVTEKGKYVELRCDPISGHTALYWYRQSLGQGPEFLIYFQGTGAADDSGLPNDRFFAVRPEGSVSTLKIQRTERGDSAVYLCASSPSTGFDEQYFGPGTRLTVT.

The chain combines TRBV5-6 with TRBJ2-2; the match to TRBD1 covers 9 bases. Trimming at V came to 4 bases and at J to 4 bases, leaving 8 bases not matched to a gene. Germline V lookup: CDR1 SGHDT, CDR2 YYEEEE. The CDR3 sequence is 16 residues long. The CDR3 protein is CASSPRTGESTGELFF. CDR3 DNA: TGTGCCAGCAGCCCCCGGACAGGGGAGAGCACCGGGGAGCTGTTTTTT.

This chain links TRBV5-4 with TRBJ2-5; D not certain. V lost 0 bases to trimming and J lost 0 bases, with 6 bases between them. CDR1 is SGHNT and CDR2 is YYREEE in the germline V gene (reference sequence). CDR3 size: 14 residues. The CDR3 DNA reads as TGTGCCAGCAGCTTGGAGGCCTACCAAGAGACCCAGTACTTC. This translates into CASSLEAYQETQYF. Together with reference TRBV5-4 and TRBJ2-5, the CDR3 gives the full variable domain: ETGVTQSPTHLIKTRGQQVTLRCSSQSGHNTVSWYQQALGQGPQFIFQYYREEENGRGNFPPRFSGLQFPNYSSELNVNALELDDSALYLCASSLEAYQETQYFGPGTRLLVL.

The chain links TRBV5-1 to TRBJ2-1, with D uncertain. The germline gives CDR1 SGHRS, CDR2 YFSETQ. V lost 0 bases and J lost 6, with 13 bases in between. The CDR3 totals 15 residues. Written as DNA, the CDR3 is TGCGCCAGCAGCTTGGGGACGACACGCGCCAATGAGCAGTTCTTC. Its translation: CASSLGTTRANEQFF.

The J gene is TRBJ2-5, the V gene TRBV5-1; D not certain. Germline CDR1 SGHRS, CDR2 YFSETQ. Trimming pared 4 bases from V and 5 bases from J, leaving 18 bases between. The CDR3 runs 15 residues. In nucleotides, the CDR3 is TGCGCCAGCAGCGATCCCCGGCCCGGGTCGGAGACCCAGTACTTC. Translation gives CASSDPRPGSETQYF. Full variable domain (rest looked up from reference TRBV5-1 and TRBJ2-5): KAGVTQTPRYLIKTRGQQVTLSCSPISGHRSVSWYQQTPGQGLQFLFEYFSETQRNKGNFPGRFSGRQFSNSRSEMNVSTLELGDSALYLCASSDPRPGSETQYFGPGTRLLVL.

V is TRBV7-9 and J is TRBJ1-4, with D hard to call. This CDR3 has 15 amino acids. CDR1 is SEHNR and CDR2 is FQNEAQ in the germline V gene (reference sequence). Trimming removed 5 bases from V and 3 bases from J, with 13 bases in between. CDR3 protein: CASSRDRGPNEKLFF. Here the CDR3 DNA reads TGTGCCAGCAGCCGCGACCGAGGACCTAATGAAAAACTGTTTTTT.

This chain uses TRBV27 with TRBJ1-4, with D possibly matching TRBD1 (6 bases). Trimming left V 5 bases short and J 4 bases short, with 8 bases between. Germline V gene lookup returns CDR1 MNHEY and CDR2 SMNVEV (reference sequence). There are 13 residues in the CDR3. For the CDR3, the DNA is TGTGCCAGCAGTACAGGGAATAATGAAAAACTGTTTTTT. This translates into CASSTGNNEKLFF. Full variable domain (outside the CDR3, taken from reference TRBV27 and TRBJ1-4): EAQVTQNPRYLITVTGKKLTVTCSQNMNHEYMSWYRQDPGLGLRQIYYSMNVEVTDKGDVPEGYKVSRKEKRNFPLILESPSPNQTSLYFCASSTGNNEKLFFGSGTQLSVL.

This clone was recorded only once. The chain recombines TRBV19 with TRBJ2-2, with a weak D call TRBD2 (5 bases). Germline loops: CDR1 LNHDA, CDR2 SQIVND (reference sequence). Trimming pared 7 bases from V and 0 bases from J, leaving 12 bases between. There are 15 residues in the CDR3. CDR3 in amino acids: CASTTSQPNTGELFF. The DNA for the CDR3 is TGTGCCAGTACCACTAGTCAGCCGAACACCGGGGAGCTGTTTTTT.

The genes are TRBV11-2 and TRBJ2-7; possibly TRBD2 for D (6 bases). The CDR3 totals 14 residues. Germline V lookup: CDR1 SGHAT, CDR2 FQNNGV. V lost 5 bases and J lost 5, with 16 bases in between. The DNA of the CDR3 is TGTGCCAGCAGCGGGCCCGGGACTGCTAACGAGCAGTACTTC. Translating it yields CASSGPGTANEQYF.

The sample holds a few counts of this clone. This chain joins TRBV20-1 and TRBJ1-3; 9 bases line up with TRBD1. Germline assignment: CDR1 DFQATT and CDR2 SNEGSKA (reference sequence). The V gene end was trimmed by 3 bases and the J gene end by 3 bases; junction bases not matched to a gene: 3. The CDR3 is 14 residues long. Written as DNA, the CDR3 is TGCAGTGCTAGTAACAGGGGGCATGGAAACACCATATATTTT. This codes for CSASNRGHGNTIYF.

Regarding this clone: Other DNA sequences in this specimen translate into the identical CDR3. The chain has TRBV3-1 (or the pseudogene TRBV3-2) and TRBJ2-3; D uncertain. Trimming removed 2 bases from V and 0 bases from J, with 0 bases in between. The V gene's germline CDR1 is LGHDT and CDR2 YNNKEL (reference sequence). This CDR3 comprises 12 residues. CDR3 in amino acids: CASSQSTDTQYF. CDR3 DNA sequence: TGTGCCAGCAGCCAAAGCACAGATACGCAGTATTTT.